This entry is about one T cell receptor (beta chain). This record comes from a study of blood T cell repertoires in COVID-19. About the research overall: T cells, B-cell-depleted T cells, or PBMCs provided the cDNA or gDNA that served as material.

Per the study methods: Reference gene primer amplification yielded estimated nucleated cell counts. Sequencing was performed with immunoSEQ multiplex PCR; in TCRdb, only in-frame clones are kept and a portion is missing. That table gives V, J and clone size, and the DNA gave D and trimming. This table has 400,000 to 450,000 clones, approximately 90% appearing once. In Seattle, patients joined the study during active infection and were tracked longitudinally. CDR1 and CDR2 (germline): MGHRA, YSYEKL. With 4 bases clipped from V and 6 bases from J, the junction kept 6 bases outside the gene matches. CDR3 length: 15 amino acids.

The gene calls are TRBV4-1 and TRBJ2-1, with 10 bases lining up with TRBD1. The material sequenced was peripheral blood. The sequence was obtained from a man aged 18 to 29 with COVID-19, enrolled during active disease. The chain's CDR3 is CASSRTGTGVNEQFF. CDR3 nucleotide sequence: TGCGCCAGCAGCCGAACCGGGACAGGGGTCAATGAGCAGTTCTTC.